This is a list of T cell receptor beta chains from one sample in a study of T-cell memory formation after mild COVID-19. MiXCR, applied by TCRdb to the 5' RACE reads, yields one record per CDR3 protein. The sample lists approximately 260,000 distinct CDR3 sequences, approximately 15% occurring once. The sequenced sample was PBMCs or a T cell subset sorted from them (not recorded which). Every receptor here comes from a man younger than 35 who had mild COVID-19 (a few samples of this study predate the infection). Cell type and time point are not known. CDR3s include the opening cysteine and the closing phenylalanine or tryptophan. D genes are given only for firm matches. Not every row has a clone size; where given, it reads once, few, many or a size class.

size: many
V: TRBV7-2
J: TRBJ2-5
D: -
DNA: TGTGCCAGCAGCCCGGGGGCCTTTTCCGGTTGGTACCAAGAGACCCAGTACTTC
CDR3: CASSPGAFSGWYQETQYF

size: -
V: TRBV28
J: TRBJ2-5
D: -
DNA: TGTGCCAGCAGCCGCCTAGGTTCCTGGGCTGAGCAAGAGACCCAGTACTTC
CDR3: CASSRLGSWAEQETQYF

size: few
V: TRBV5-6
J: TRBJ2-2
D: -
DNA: TGTGCCAGCAGCTTGGAAGGAGTGGCGAACACCGGGGAGCTGTTTTTT
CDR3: CASSLEGVANTGELFF

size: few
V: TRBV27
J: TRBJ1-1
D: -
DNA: TGTGCCAGCAGTTTATACGGGGTTGGCAGGGTAGCTTTCTTT
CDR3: CASSLYGVGRVAFF

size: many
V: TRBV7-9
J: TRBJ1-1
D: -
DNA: TGTGCCAGCAGCCTCGAGAGTAACACTGAAGCTTTCTTT
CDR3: CASSLESNTEAFF

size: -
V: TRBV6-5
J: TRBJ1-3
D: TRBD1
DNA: TGTGCCAGCAGTTACTGGGGACAGGGAGGATCTGGAAACACCATATATTTT
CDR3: CASSYWGQGGSGNTIYF

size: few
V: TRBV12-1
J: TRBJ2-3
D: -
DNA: TGTGCCAGCCCACCTCGGCAGGAGCATAGCACAGATACGCAGTATTTT
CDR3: CASPPRQEHSTDTQYF

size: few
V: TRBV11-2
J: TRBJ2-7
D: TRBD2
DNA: TGTGCCAGCAGCCTAGCGGGGGGTAACTACGAGCAGTACTTC
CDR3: CASSLAGGNYEQYF

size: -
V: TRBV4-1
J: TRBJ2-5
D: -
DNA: TGCGCCAGCGCGGGCAACCAAGAGACCCAGTACTTC
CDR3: CASAGNQETQYF

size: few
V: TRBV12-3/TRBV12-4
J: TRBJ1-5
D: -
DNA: TGTGCCAGCAGTTTGAGTATGGATCAGCCCCAGCATTTT
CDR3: CASSLSMDQPQHF

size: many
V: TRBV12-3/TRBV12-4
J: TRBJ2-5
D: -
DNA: TGTGCCAGCAGTTTAGGCCGGCGAGAGACCCAGTACTTC
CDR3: CASSLGRRETQYF

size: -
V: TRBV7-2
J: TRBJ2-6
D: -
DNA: TGTGCCAGCAGCTTAGCCCTCGCCGGGCGGCTCGTCCCCGGGGCCAACGTCCTGACTTTC
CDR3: CASSLALAGRLVPGANVLTF

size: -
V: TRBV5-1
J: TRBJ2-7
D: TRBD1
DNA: TGCGCCAGCAGCTTGGGGGACAGGAGTTCCTACGAGCAGTACTTC
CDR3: CASSLGDRSSYEQYF

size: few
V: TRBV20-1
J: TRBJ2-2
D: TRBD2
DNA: TGCAGTGCTAGAGATTTTCGGGGGGGCCCCACCGGGGAGCTGTTTTTT
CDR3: CSARDFRGGPTGELFF

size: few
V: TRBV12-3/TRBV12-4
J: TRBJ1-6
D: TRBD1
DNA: TGTGCCAGCAGCCGGGACAGGGAGCTTTCACCCCTCCACTTT
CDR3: CASSRDRELSPLHF

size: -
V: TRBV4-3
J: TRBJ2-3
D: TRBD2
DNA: TGCGCCAGCAGCCCTATTAGCGGGGGAAACACAGATACGCAGTATTTT
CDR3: CASSPISGGNTDTQYF

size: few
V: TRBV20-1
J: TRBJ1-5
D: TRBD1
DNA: TGCAGTGCTGAGAGAACAGGGGTGGACAATCAGCCCCAGCATTTT
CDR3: CSAERTGVDNQPQHF

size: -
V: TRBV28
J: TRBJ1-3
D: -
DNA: TGTGCCAGCAGTTTAATGGGTCCCTCTGGAAACACCATATATTTT
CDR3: CASSLMGPSGNTIYF

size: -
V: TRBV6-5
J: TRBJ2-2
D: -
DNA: TGTGCCAGCACCGATGCCCAGGGCACCGGGGAGCTGTTTTTT
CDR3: CASTDAQGTGELFF

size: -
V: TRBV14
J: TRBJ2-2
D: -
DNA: TGTGCCACTTCCGGGACTTTGAACACCGGGGAGCTGTTTTTT
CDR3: CATSGTLNTGELFF

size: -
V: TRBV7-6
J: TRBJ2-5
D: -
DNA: TGTGCCAGCAGCTTAGATTTGAGGGAGACCCAGTACTTC
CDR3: CASSLDLRETQYF

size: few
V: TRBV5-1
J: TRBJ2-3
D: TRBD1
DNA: TGCGCCAGCAGCTTGGGACAGGGTATAGATACGCAGTATTTT
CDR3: CASSLGQGIDTQYF

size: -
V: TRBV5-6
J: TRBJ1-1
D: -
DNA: TGTGCCAGCAGGGAGTGGCCGGGAGATACTGAAGCTTTCTTT
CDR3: CASREWPGDTEAFF

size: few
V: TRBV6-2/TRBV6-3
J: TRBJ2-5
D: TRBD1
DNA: TGTGCCAGCACTTTAGACAGGGGCGGAGGAGAGACCCAGTACTTC
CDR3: CASTLDRGGGETQYF

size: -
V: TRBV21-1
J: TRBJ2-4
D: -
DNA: TGTGCCAGCAGCAAAGATCGGGACAGCCGCGCAGCCAAAAACATTCAGTACTTC
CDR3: CASSKDRDSRAAKNIQYF

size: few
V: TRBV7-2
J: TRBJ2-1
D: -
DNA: TGTGCCAGCAGCCGTTTCCGGGACAATGAGCAGTTCTTC
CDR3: CASSRFRDNEQFF

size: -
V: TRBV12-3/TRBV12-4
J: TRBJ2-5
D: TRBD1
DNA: TGTGCCAGCAGATCTGGGGACAGGGGAGTGACCCAGTACTTC
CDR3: CASRSGDRGVTQYF

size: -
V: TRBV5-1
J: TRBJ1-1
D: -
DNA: TGCGCCAGCAGCTTGGGGGACGGGAGGACCGAAGCTTTCTTT
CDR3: CASSLGDGRTEAFF

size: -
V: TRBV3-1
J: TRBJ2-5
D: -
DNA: TGTGCCAGCAGCCGACCCGCCGACGGGGGCAGGGAGACCCAGTACTTC
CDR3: CASSRPADGGRETQYF

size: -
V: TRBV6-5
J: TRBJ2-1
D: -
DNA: TGTGCCAGCAGTTCAGGAAATGAGCAGTTCTTC
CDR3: CASSSGNEQFF

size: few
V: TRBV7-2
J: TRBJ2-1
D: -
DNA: TGTGCCAGCAGCTTAGCGAGTGAGCAGTTCTTC
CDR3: CASSLASEQFF

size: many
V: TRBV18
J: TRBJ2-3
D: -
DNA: TGTGCCAGCGTCTGGCCCGAGGGGGATACGCAGTATTTT
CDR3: CASVWPEGDTQYF

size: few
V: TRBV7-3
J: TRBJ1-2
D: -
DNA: TGTGCCAGCAGCTTGGGTGACGGGAACTATGGCTACACCTTC
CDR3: CASSLGDGNYGYTF

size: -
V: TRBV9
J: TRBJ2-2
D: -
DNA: TGTGCCAGCAGCCCACGAGCAGGGCCGTCGGCCGGGGAGCTGTTTTTT
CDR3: CASSPRAGPSAGELFF

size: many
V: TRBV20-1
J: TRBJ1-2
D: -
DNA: TGCAGTGCTAGAGATAGGGGGGGGACCGTTGGCTACACCTTC
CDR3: CSARDRGGTVGYTF

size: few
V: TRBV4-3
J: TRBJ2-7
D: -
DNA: TGCGCCAGCAGCCAAGATGGGGCAGGCCGGAGGAGCGAGCAGTACTTC
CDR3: CASSQDGAGRRSEQYF

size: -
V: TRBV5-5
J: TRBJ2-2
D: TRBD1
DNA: TGTGCCAGCAGCTTGGAAGACAGGGACACCGGGGAGCTGTTTTTT
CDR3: CASSLEDRDTGELFF

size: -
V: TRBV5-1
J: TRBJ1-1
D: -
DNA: TGCGCCAGCAGCTTGATGGTTTTGAACACTGAAGCTTTCTTT
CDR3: CASSLMVLNTEAFF

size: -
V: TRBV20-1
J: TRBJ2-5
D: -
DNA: TGCAGTGCCCGCTGGGGGAGCGTTGGGCAGACCCAGTACTTC
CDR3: CSARWGSVGQTQYF

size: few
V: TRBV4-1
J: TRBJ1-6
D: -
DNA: TGCGCCAGCAGCCAAGAAGGGGTCGGGGATAATTCACCCCTCCACTTT
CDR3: CASSQEGVGDNSPLHF

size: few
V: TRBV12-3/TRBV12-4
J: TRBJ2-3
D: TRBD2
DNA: TGTGCCAGCAATCTAGCGGGGGTCGCGCAGTATTTT
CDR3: CASNLAGVAQYF

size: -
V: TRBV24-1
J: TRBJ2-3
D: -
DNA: TGTGCCACCAGTGACAGCAAAGGCACAGATACGCAGTATTTT
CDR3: CATSDSKGTDTQYF

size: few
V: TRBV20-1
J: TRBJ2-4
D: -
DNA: TGCAGTGCTGGGCCCCAAGCGACAGCCAAAAACATTCAGTACTTC
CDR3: CSAGPQATAKNIQYF

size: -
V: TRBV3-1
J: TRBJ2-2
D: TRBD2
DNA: TGTGCCAGCAGCCAAGAGAAGCGGGGGGAGTACGCGAACACCGGGGAGCTGTTTTTT
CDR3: CASSQEKRGEYANTGELFF

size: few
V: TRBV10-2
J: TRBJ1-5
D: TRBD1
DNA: TGCGCCAGCAGGGACAGGGGTGTAAATCAGCCCCAGCGTTTT
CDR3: CASRDRGVNQPQRF

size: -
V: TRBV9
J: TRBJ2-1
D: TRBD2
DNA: TGTGCCAGCAGCGAGGGTGGCGGGGGTTACAATGAGCAGTTCTTC
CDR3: CASSEGGGGYNEQFF

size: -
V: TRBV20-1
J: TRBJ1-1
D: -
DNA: TGCAGTGCTAGAGATATGGGTCGGAGTACTGAAGCTTTCTTT
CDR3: CSARDMGRSTEAFF

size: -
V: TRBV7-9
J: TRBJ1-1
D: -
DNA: TGTGCCAGCAGCCCCCCCCGCTCCCGGGAGATGAACACTGAAGCTTTCTTT
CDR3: CASSPPRSREMNTEAFF

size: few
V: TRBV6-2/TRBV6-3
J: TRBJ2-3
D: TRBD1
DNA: TGTGCCAGCAGTGGGGGACAGCTCACAGATACGCAGTATTTT
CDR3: CASSGGQLTDTQYF

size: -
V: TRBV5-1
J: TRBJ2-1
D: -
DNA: TGCGCCAGCAGCCGACTAGTCAATGAGCAGTTCTTC
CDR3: CASSRLVNEQFF

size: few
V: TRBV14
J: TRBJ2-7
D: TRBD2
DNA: TGTGCCAGCAGCCAAGGACGGGGGGATTACGAGCAGTACTTC
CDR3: CASSQGRGDYEQYF

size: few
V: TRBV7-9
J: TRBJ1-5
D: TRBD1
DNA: TGTGCCAGCAGCTTAGGAATGGGACAGGGCTTAAATCAGCCCCAGCATTTT
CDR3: CASSLGMGQGLNQPQHF

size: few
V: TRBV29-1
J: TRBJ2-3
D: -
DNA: TGCAGCCCTAGAGAATACAACACAGATACGCAGTATTTT
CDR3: CSPREYNTDTQYF

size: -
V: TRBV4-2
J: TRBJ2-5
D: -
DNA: TGTGCCAGCAGCCAAGAGAGTAGGTGGGAGACCCAGTACTTC
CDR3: CASSQESRWETQYF

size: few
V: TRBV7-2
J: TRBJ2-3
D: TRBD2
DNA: TGTGCCAGCAGCTTAGGCCCTCAGTTAGCGGGGGTTAGAGATACGCAGTATTTT
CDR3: CASSLGPQLAGVRDTQYF

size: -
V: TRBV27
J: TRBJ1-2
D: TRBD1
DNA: TGTGCCAGCAACCCGGGACAGGGGGTCTCAGGCTACACCTTC
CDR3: CASNPGQGVSGYTF

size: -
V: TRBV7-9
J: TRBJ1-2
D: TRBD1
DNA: TGTGCCAGCAGGCCGACAGGGGTCTATGGCTACACCTTC
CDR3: CASRPTGVYGYTF

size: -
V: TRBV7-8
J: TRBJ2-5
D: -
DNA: TGTGCCAGCAGCCCCCGTCGACAGATCTACCCTGAGAACCAGTACTTC
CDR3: CASSPRRQIYPENQYF

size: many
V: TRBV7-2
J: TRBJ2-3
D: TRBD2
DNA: TGTGCCAGCAGCTTAGGCATAAGCGGGGGGGCCGTAGATACGCAGTATTTT
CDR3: CASSLGISGGAVDTQYF